Below, 20 T cell receptor beta chains from the same sample are listed, as sequenced in a study of regulatory T cells in long-lasting Graves disease. Indicated time point: persistent/refractory GD, antithyroid drugs over 5 years with positive TRAb. TCR sequences were obtained from RNA taken from PBMCs. CDR3 regions were amplified by Arm-PCR using iRepertoire HTBI primers to build TCR beta libraries. A single record per CDR3 protein comes from TCRdb applying MiXCR to the multiplex PCR reads. The sample includes around 400,000 distinct CDR3 sequences, around 23% of them seen just once. Sequencing was performed on peripheral blood mononuclear cells (PBMCs), taken when the disease was refractory, from a patient treated with antithyroid drugs. The origin of the receptors is a female donor with Graves disease.

The rearrangement joins TRBV10-1 to TRBJ2-1, with D hard to call. The CDR3 sequence is 11 residues long. V was cut by 3 bases and J by 9 bases, with 6 bases left in between. Germline CDR1 WNHNN, CDR2 SYGVQD (reference sequence). The CDR3: CASSEGFEQFF. The CDR3 nucleotides read TGCGCCAGCAGTGAAGGTTTTGAGCAGTTCTTC.

The V call is TRBV7-9, the J call TRBJ2-5, with TRBD1 as a possible D gene (6 bases). V was shortened by 4 bases and J by 4 bases, with 25 bases between the two germline ends. Germline V gives CDR1 SEHNR, CDR2 FQNEAQ (reference sequence). The CDR3 is 18 residues long. DNA for the CDR3: TGTGCCAGCAGCTCACCTAATGCCTTCAGTACAGGGCTAGAGACCCAGTACTTC. Translated, it gives CASSSPNAFSTGLETQYF. Full variable domain (rest looked up from reference TRBV7-9 and TRBJ2-5): DTGVSQNPRHKITKRGQNVTFRCDPISEHNRLYWYRQTLGQGPEFLTYFQNEAQLEKSRLLSDRFSAERPKGSFSTLEIQRTEQGDSAMYLCASSSPNAFSTGLETQYFGPGTRLLVL.

In its sample, this clonotype was seen a few times. The V call is TRBV5-1, the J call TRBJ1-6, with 7 bases aligning to TRBD1. The V gene end was trimmed by 4 bases and the J gene end by 10 bases; junction bases not matched to a gene: 11. CDR1 and CDR2 from the germline V gene are SGHRS and YFSETQ. The CDR3 consists of 15 residues. Here the CDR3 DNA reads TGCGCCAGCAGCACCGTTCCAAGGACAGGATCACCCCTCCACTTT. Translation gives CASSTVPRTGSPLHF.

This chain uses TRBV19 with TRBJ2-2; D gene uncertain. Trimming took off 1 base at V and 2 bases at J, with 5 bases between the two ends. This CDR3 is built from 14 residues. Germline assignment: CDR1 LNHDA and CDR2 SQIVND (reference sequence). The CDR3 DNA reads TGTGCCAGTAGTATAGCTCCCAACACCGGGGAGCTGTTTTTT. It yields the protein CASSIAPNTGELFF.

The rearrangement joins TRBV6-1 to TRBJ2-7; no clear D. Germline values: CDR1 MNHNS, CDR2 SASEGT. The CDR3 runs 16 residues. Trimming stripped 1 base from V and 2 bases from J, with 15 bases between. CDR3 amino acids: CASSEGLAPSAYEQYF. The CDR3, as DNA: TGTGCCAGCAGTGAAGGGCTCGCCCCGAGTGCCTACGAGCAGTACTTC.

This clonotype showed up just a few times. This sequence joins TRBV4-1 and TRBJ1-4, with D perhaps matching TRBD1 (6 bases). The CDR3 loop spans 15 amino acids. The germline V gene encodes CDR1 MGHRA and CDR2 YSYEKL. Between the trimmed V and J ends, which lost 2 bases and 7 bases, there was a span of 14 bases. CDR3 amino acids: CASSQTQGPGEKLFF. The CDR3 DNA reads TGCGCCAGCAGCCAAACACAGGGACCGGGTGAAAAACTGTTTTTT.

This clonotype was picked up many times. The V gene is TRBV5-1, the J gene TRBJ2-3; D gene uncertain. CDR1 is SGHRS, CDR2 YFSETQ, per germline. Trimming left V 0 bases short and J 0 bases short, with 8 bases between. The CDR3 loop spans 15 amino acids. As DNA, the CDR3 is TGCGCCAGCAGCTTGGAGCCCCAGAGCACAGATACGCAGTATTTT. Protein: CASSLEPQSTDTQYF.

As to this clonotype: At one boundary the junction diverges from the germline segment, which might be a read error. V gene TRBV12-3 or TRBV12-4 combines with J gene TRBJ1-3, with a tentative D call TRBD1 (5 bases). The CDR3 runs 19 residues. DNA of the CDR3: TGTGCCAGCAGAGACTCCGGGGCCCAACTTTCCACTACTGGAAACACCGTATATTTT. This gives the protein CASRDSGAQLSTTGNTVYF.

J is TRBJ2-1 and V is TRBV28, with D tentatively TRBD1 (6 bases). This CDR3 region has 17 residues. Trimming removed 6 bases from V and 1 base from J, with 19 bases in between. In germline, CDR1 is MDHEN, CDR2 SYDVKM. CDR3 nucleotides: TGTGCCAGCAGGGGGGCAGAGGGGACCCCTTCCTACAATGAGCAGTTCTTC. Translation: CASRGAEGTPSYNEQFF. Using reference TRBV28 and TRBJ2-1 for the parts outside the CDR3, the full variable domain is DVKVTQSSRYLVKRTGEKVFLECVQDMDHENMFWYRQDPGLGLRLIYFSYDVKMKEKGDIPEGYSVSREKKERFSLILESASTNQTSMYLCASRGAEGTPSYNEQFFGPGTRLTVL.

The rearrangement joins TRBV4-1 to TRBJ1-4; D unresolved. Trimming left V 0 bases short and J 4 bases short, with 9 bases between. Germline V gene data show CDR1 as MGHRA and CDR2 as YSYEKL. This CDR3 has 15 residues. Here the CDR3 DNA reads TGCGCCAGCAGCCAAGATTCAAGTTATAATGAAAAACTGTTTTTT. This codes for CASSQDSSYNEKLFF.

The sample holds many counts of this clonotype. This rearrangement joins TRBV5-4 to TRBJ2-2, with TRBD2 matching over 9 bases. The trim removed 2 bases at V and 4 bases at J, leaving 3 bases unmatched. Germline loops: CDR1 SGHNT, CDR2 YYREEE (reference sequence). The CDR3 covers 15 residues. This CDR3 reads CASSLAGGTTGELFF. CDR3 bases: TGTGCCAGCAGCTTAGCGGGAGGCACCACCGGGGAGCTGTTTTTT.

This rearrangement joins TRBV20-1 to TRBJ2-7, with 11 nucleotides matching TRBD1. V lost 4 bases, J lost 1 base, and 3 bases stayed unmatched. This CDR3 contains 14 residues. The germline V gene has CDR1 DFQATT and CDR2 SNEGSKA (reference sequence). CDR3 protein: CSANGDRGSYEQYF. The CDR3 coding sequence is TGCAGTGCTAACGGGGACAGGGGGTCCTACGAGCAGTACTTC.

This clonotype was detected only a few times. The chain joins TRBV28 to TRBJ2-3; 8 nucleotides align to TRBD1. The germline gives CDR1 MDHEN, CDR2 SYDVKM. This CDR3 spans 14 amino acids. V was pared by 6 bases and J by 2 bases, with 4 bases of the junction left unmatched. Written as DNA, the CDR3 is TGTGCCAGCAGGCCGGGACAGGTCACAGATACGCAGTATTTT. Translation: CASRPGQVTDTQYF.

The chain uses TRBV20-1 and TRBJ2-7; the D call may be TRBD1 or TRBD2 (5 bases each). Trimming removed 3 bases from V and 2 bases from J, with 14 bases in between. This CDR3 region has 14 residues. In germline, CDR1 is DFQATT, CDR2 SNEGSKA (reference sequence). The CDR3 nucleotides are TGCAGTGCTAGTGGGGACGGAGCCACCTACGAGCAGTACTTC. Its protein product is CSASGDGATYEQYF.

This clonotype was seen more than once but under ten times. Here the CDR3 reads CASSESQVSEAFF. In DNA, the CDR3 is TGTGCCAGCAGTGAAAGTCAGGTGTCTGAAGCTTTCTTT. The rearrangement links TRBV2 to TRBJ1-1; D ambiguous. The CDR3 has 13 residues. V was pared by 2 bases and J by 6 bases, with 10 bases between. Per germline, CDR1 SNHLY and CDR2 FYNNEI. Complete variable domain (other parts from reference TRBV2 and TRBJ1-1): EPEVTQTPSHQVTQMGQEVILRCVPISNHLYFYWYRQILGQKVEFLVSFYNNEISEKSEIFDDQFSVERPDGSNFTLKIRSTKLEDSAMYFCASSESQVSEAFFGQGTRLTVV.

At least ten counts were recorded for this clonotype. The chain recombines TRBV12-3 or TRBV12-4 with TRBJ2-7; unclear D gene. Trimming cost V 4 bases and J 7 bases, with 8 bases left between them. The CDR3 runs 11 residues. The CDR3 DNA reads as TGTGCCAGCAGTTCGGGTTGGGAGCAGTACTTC. Translating gives CASSSGWEQYF.

The rearrangement links TRBV3-1 to TRBJ2-7; 14 bases fit TRBD2. This CDR3 has 14 residues. Germline loops: CDR1 LGHDT, CDR2 YNNKEL (reference sequence). V trimming: 3 bases; J trimming: 12 bases; junction bases outside the gene matches: 7. CDR3: CASSHGLAGGFWYF. The CDR3, as DNA: TGTGCCAGCAGCCACGGACTAGCGGGAGGTTTTTGGTACTTC.

As concerns this clonotype: An end of the junction does not agree with germline; a read error may underlie this. The genes are TRBV5-1 and TRBJ2-7; D possibly uses TRBD1 or TRBD2 (5 bases each). The germline V gene has CDR1 SGHRS and CDR2 YFSETQ. The CDR3 runs to 14 residues. Here the CDR3 reads CASSVGDLSYEQYF. Written as DNA, the CDR3 is TGTGCCAGCAGCGTAGGGGACCTTTCCTACGAGCAGTACTTC.

The rearrangement joins TRBV29-1 to TRBJ2-7, with TRBD2 matching over 8 bases. Unmatched junction bases numbered 12, after V lost 4 bases and J lost 4 bases. CDR3 length equals 15 residues. Germline V gene data show CDR1 as SQVTM and CDR2 as ANQGSEA. The DNA of the CDR3 is TGCAGCGTTGTTCCCCGGGGGGGCAGGCGGTACGAGCAGTACTTC. Protein: CSVVPRGGRRYEQYF.

At least ten counts were recorded for this clonotype. The rearrangement uses TRBV20-1 and TRBJ2-5, with TRBD2 identical over 10 bases. Germline CDR1 DFQATT, CDR2 SNEGSKA (reference sequence). V lost 1 base to trimming and J lost 0 bases; unmatched junction nucleotides: 8. The CDR3 loop spans 17 amino acids. The CDR3: CSARAHRLAGYQETQYF. In nucleotides, the CDR3 is TGCAGTGCTAGAGCCCATCGACTAGCGGGTTACCAAGAGACCCAGTACTTC.